Listed below are T cell receptor beta chains from one sample, sequenced in a study of T cells in localized non-small cell lung cancer. TCRdb's copy holds only in-frame clones and misses some; the assay was immunoSEQ multiplex PCR. This table has about 15,000 clones, approximately 85% appearing once. Material: peripheral blood, obtained before any cancer treatment. The receptors here all came from an older female donor with stage I squamous cell lung carcinoma. CDR3s include the opening cysteine and the closing phenylalanine or tryptophan. The D gene is left open where the match is weak. Size tells how often a clone was seen (once, few, many) or the class of an expanded clone, and some rows leave it out.

j_call d_call v_call clone_size cdr3_nt cdr3_aa
TRBJ1-2 TRBD1 TRBV5-6 NA TGTGCCAGCGGACAGGGGGTTTGGGACTATGGCTACACCTTC CASGQGVWDYGYTF
TRBJ2-5 TRBD2 TRBV27 NA TGTGCCAGCAGCCTACTAGCGGGAGGAGAGACCCAGTACTTC CASSLLAGGETQYF
TRBJ2-2 TRBD2 TRBV9 once TGTGCCAGCAGCGTATACAGACTAGCACTCGGCGGGGAGCTGTTTTTT CASSVYRLALGGELFF
TRBJ2-7 NA TRBV27 NA TGTGCCAGCAGTTTATCGATAAGTGGGGCAGGGGTTCTCGAGCAGTACTTC CASSLSISGAGVLEQYF
TRBJ2-5 TRBD2 TRBV28 NA TGTGCCAGCAGTCCTAGCGGGAGGGGAGAGACCCAGTACTTC CASSPSGRGETQYF
TRBJ1-3 NA TRBV6-5 NA TGTGCCAGCGCTGGAAACACCATATATTTT CASAGNTIYF
TRBJ1-1 TRBD1 TRBV9 NA TGTGCCAGCAGCGCCAGACAGGGTCACTTGACTGAAGCTTTCTTT CASSARQGHLTEAFF
TRBJ2-5 NA TRBV7-2 NA TGTGCCAGCAGCCTGGGCGGATCTCAAGAGACCCAGTACTTC CASSLGGSQETQYF
TRBJ1-4 NA TRBV6-5 NA TGTGCCAGCAGTTACGGTCAGGAAGGAGAAAAACTGTTTTTT CASSYGQEGEKLFF
TRBJ2-5 NA TRBV29-1 NA TGCAGCGTTGTATTGGGCGGAGAGACCCAGTACTTC CSVVLGGETQYF
TRBJ2-5 NA TRBV7-2 NA TGTGCCAGCAGCTTAGTGGGGGAGACCCAGTACTTC CASSLVGETQYF
TRBJ1-1 NA TRBV28 NA TGTGCCAGCAGTGCGCCCGGGGGCCCGAACACTGAAGCTTTCTTT CASSAPGGPNTEAFF
TRBJ1-4 NA TRBV9 NA TGTGCCAGCAGCGTAGCGTCGGGCTTTAATGAAAAACTGTTTTTT CASSVASGFNEKLFF
TRBJ2-3 NA TRBV6-6 NA TGTGCCAGCACCCGGGACAGCACAGATACGCAGTATTTT CASTRDSTDTQYF
TRBJ2-5 TRBD1 TRBV28 NA TGTGCCAGCAGCGACAGGGGGGAAGAGACCCAGTACTTC CASSDRGEETQYF
TRBJ1-5 NA TRBV7-2 NA TGTGCCAGCAGCTTAGTAGGGTTGGGGGATCAGCCCCAGCATTTT CASSLVGLGDQPQHF
TRBJ1-2 NA TRBV4-1 NA TGCGCCAGCAGCCAAGAGAGGTCAGGCAGTTCAGGCTATGGCTACACCTTC CASSQERSGSSGYGYTF